The count of the clone carrying this TCR beta chain is one. TCRdb keeps only in-frame clones here, not all; method: immunoSEQ multiplex PCR. Of some 20,000 clones listed, about 88% are singletons. V shed 5 bases and J shed 5 bases, with 21 bases lying between them. Germline V gene lookup returns CDR1 SGHVS and CDR2 FNYEAQ. The CDR3 spans 17 residues. These data belong to a study of blood T cell repertoires in COVID-19. Study background: From T cells, B-cell-depleted T cells, or PBMCs came the material, which was cDNA or gDNA.

This chain joins TRBV7-6 and TRBJ2-2, with D perhaps matching TRBD1 (7 bases). Sequencing used peripheral blood. The sequence was collected from a man in his forties or fifties with active COVID-19. CDR3: CASSRRRGGGETGELFF. The CDR3 bases are TGTGCCAGCAGCAGACGCAGAGGGGGCGGGGAGACCGGGGAGCTGTTTTTT.